Listed below are T cell receptor beta chains from one sample, sequenced in a study of neurological immune-mediated disorders. TCRdb ran MiXCR on the 5' RACE reads and lists one entry per CDR3 protein. The table has about 62,000 distinct CDR3 sequences, 3% to 4% seen once. Sequencing input: PBMCs. The receptors come from a woman aged 45-60 years with multiple sclerosis. CDR3s include the opening cysteine and the closing phenylalanine or tryptophan. The order of the fields is J gene, clone size, V gene, D gene, CDR3 DNA, CDR3 protein. D genes are given only for firm matches. The size field is filled for only some rows; it gives once, few, many or a size class.

>TRBJ2-6|.|TRBV7-3|TRBD1
TGTGCCAGCAGCAAGACAGGGAAAAACTCTGGGGCCAACGTCCTGACTTTC
CASSKTGKNSGANVLTF
>TRBJ2-3|many|TRBV20-1|TRBD1
TGCAGTGCGGGGACAGTCGGAGGAACAGATACGCAGTATTTT
CSAGTVGGTDTQYF
>TRBJ1-1|few|TRBV20-1|.
TGCAGTGCCTACAGTCCGAACACTGAAGCTTTCTTT
CSAYSPNTEAFF
>TRBJ1-1|many|TRBV5-1|.
TGCGCCAGCAGCCTTCAAATCCTGAACACTGAAGCTTTCTTT
CASSLQILNTEAFF
>TRBJ1-3|many|TRBV5-1|TRBD1
TGCGCCAGCAGCTCCAACCCGGGACAGGGAAGAAACACCATATATTTT
CASSSNPGQGRNTIYF
>TRBJ2-3|.|TRBV5-8|.
TGTGCCAGCAGCCCCGGACAGGGAGGGACCGACCTAACTAGCACAGATACGCAGTATTTT
CASSPGQGGTDLTSTDTQYF
>TRBJ2-7|many|TRBV19|.
TGTGCCAGTAGTCCCAGACTAGGTTCCTACGAGCAGTACTTC
CASSPRLGSYEQYF
>TRBJ2-7|many|TRBV12-3/TRBV12-4|TRBD1
TGTGCCAGCAGTGGCCGGGACAGGGGGAACCCCTACGAGCAGTACTTC
CASSGRDRGNPYEQYF
>TRBJ1-1|.|TRBV27|.
TGTGCCAGTGGGGACACCCGGGAGGTCACTGAAGCTTTCTTT
CASGDTREVTEAFF
>TRBJ1-5|many|TRBV7-2|.
TGTGCCAGCAGCTGGACATGGGGGGGACAGCCCCAGCATTTT
CASSWTWGGQPQHF